A single sample gave rise to the 26 T cell receptor beta chains below, sequenced in a study of identical twins. TCRdb itself ran the 5' RACE reads through MiXCR, one entry per CDR3 protein. The sample contains some 560,000 distinct CDR3 sequences, more than 9% of which appear only once. This sample also appeared in a second study, on yellow fever vaccine responses in identical twins.

The material sequenced was PBMCs. The receptors here all came from a woman aged 18-29 years in good health.

J is TRBJ1-1 and V is TRBV5-1; TRBD1 aligns across 8 bases. This CDR3 is 16 amino acids long. The germline CDR1 and CDR2 sequences are SGHRS and YFSETQ. Germline trimming cut 3 bases from V and 3 bases from J; bases unmatched to any gene: 10. CDR3 protein: CASSSPPQGAHTEAFF. CDR3 bases: TGCGCCAGCAGCTCACCCCCCCAGGGGGCTCACACTGAAGCTTTCTTT.

This rearrangement joins TRBV13 to TRBJ2-6; D tentatively fits TRBD1 or TRBD2 (5 bases each). In germline, CDR1 is PRHDT, CDR2 FYEKMQ (reference sequence). With 6 bases removed from V and 2 bases from J, the gap between germline ends came to 23 bases. The CDR3 sequence is 19 residues long. CDR3 bases: TGTGCCAGCAGTTCGACCTATCAAAGGCTGGGGGCTGGGGCCAACGTCCTGACTTTC. Its protein is CASSSTYQRLGAGANVLTF.

This clonotype was recorded a few times. The CDR3 region is CASSRTGSSGELFF. In DNA form, the CDR3 reads TGTGCCAGCAGCCGAACAGGGAGTAGCGGGGAGCTGTTTTTT. The V and J genes are TRBV5-6 and TRBJ2-2; TRBD1 is a possible D gene (6 bases). The CDR3 sequence is 14 residues long. Germline V CDR1 and CDR2: SGHDT, YYEEEE. V gave up 4 bases and J gave up 7 bases, with 14 bases separating them.

This clonotype was found a few times. This chain links TRBV30 with TRBJ2-1; D gene ambiguous. The CDR3 runs to 12 residues. The V gene lost 2 bases and the J gene lost 8 bases, with 10 bases spanning the gap. Germline V gene lookup returns CDR1 GTSNPN and CDR2 SVGIG (reference sequence). The CDR3 region has the DNA TGTGCCTGGAGTAACGCTAGGGATGAGCAGTTCTTC. Its protein is CAWSNARDEQFF.

This clonotype was seen repeatedly, ten times or more. J is TRBJ2-7 and V is TRBV28, with TRBD2 matching 15 bases. V was clipped by 5 bases and J by 4 bases; unmatched bases: 6. Germline V gene data show CDR1 as MDHEN and CDR2 as SYDVKM. This CDR3 region has 16 residues. In DNA, the CDR3 is TGTGCCAGCAGTAGCCCCGGGACTAGCGGGAGGTACGAGCAGTACTTC. Amino acid sequence: CASSSPGTSGRYEQYF. The full variable domain, its missing parts supplied by reference TRBV28 and TRBJ2-7, is DVKVTQSSRYLVKRTGEKVFLECVQDMDHENMFWYRQDPGLGLRLIYFSYDVKMKEKGDIPEGYSVSREKKERFSLILESASTNQTSMYLCASSSPGTSGRYEQYFGPGTRLTVT.

The rearrangement uses TRBV15 and TRBJ2-7; D may be TRBD1 (6 bases). The CDR3 extends over 16 amino acids. Trimming pared 0 bases from V and 7 bases from J, leaving 19 bases between. The germline CDR1 and CDR2 sequences are LNHNV and YYDKDF (reference sequence). CDR3 sequence: CATSRDKTGLLWEQYF. Here the CDR3 DNA reads TGTGCCACCAGCAGAGATAAGACAGGTCTCCTCTGGGAGCAGTACTTC.

This clonotype was recorded a few times. The chain links TRBV5-1 to TRBJ2-1, with 16 bases lining up with TRBD2. V trimming: 7 bases; J trimming: 3 bases; junction bases outside the gene matches: 10. CDR3 length equals 18 residues. Germline CDR1 and CDR2: SGHRS and YFSETQ. The CDR3 loop is CASEGGLAGGKIYNEQFF. The CDR3 DNA reads TGCGCCAGCGAAGGGGGACTAGCGGGGGGGAAAATCTACAATGAGCAGTTCTTC. Full variable domain (missing parts from reference TRBV5-1 and TRBJ2-1): KAGVTQTPRYLIKTRGQQVTLSCSPISGHRSVSWYQQTPGQGLQFLFEYFSETQRNKGNFPGRFSGRQFSNSRSEMNVSTLELGDSALYLCASEGGLAGGKIYNEQFFGPGTRLTVL.

The chain links TRBV29-1 to TRBJ2-2; D gene uncertain. This CDR3 contains 15 residues. Germline values: CDR1 SQVTM, CDR2 ANQGSEA. V shed 0 bases and J shed 0 bases, with 8 bases lying between them. The CDR3 here is CSVEDPSANTGELFF. The CDR3, as DNA: TGCAGCGTTGAAGATCCCAGCGCGAACACCGGGGAGCTGTTTTTT.

This clonotype has only a few counts. V gene TRBV20-1 combines with J gene TRBJ2-2; D ambiguous. The CDR3 is made up of 12 amino acids. The germline V and J ends were trimmed by 6 bases and 5 bases, with 10 bases remaining between them. The germline V gene encodes CDR1 DFQATT and CDR2 SNEGSKA (reference sequence). The CDR3 spells CSANQPTGELFF. CDR3 nucleotide sequence: TGCAGTGCCAACCAACCTACCGGGGAGCTGTTTTTT.

In this sample, this clonotype turned up a few times. This chain connects TRBV5-1 to TRBJ2-7; maybe TRBD1 (6 bases). V lost 4 bases and J lost 3, with 11 bases in between. The germline gives CDR1 SGHRS, CDR2 YFSETQ. The CDR3 runs 13 residues. For the CDR3, the DNA is TGCGCCAGCAGCCCTTCGACAGGCTACGAGCAGTACTTC. It is translated as CASSPSTGYEQYF. Looking up the rest from reference TRBV5-1 and TRBJ2-7 gives the full variable domain: KAGVTQTPRYLIKTRGQQVTLSCSPISGHRSVSWYQQTPGQGLQFLFEYFSETQRNKGNFPGRFSGRQFSNSRSEMNVSTLELGDSALYLCASSPSTGYEQYFGPGTRLTVT.

The rearrangement joins TRBV20-1 to TRBJ2-1, with 12 positions matching TRBD2. This CDR3 contains 16 residues. Losses at the gene ends were 5 bases for V and 4 bases for J; bases not matched to a gene: 9. Germline CDR1 reads DFQATT; CDR2 reads SNEGSKA (reference sequence). The CDR3: CSAPTSGGPGYNEQFF. The CDR3, as DNA: TGCAGTGCTCCGACTAGCGGGGGCCCCGGTTACAATGAGCAGTTCTTC.

There are a few counts of this clonotype. The rearrangement uses TRBV28 and TRBJ2-7; a possible D gene is TRBD1 (6 bases). The CDR3 runs to 13 residues. V lost 7 bases and J lost 4, with 14 bases in between. Germline V CDR1 and CDR2: MDHEN, SYDVKM. The CDR3 loop reads CASTPVGGYEQYF. The CDR3 bases are TGTGCCAGCACCCCCGTAGGGGGTTACGAGCAGTACTTC.

Many counts were recorded for this clonotype. The CDR3 is CSAPGRVKSSYNEQFF. DNA of the CDR3: TGCAGTGCCCCAGGTCGGGTAAAGAGCTCCTACAATGAGCAGTTCTTC. The rearrangement uses TRBV20-1 and TRBJ2-1; the D is unclear. Trimming pared 6 bases from V and 0 bases from J, leaving 18 bases between. This CDR3 comprises 16 residues. Germline CDR1 is DFQATT and CDR2 is SNEGSKA (reference sequence).

The table lists this clonotype with many counts. CDR3 DNA sequence: TGCGCCAGCAGCCAAGAGTTTCAGGGGCGGCAGCCCCAGCATTTT. Translation gives CASSQEFQGRQPQHF. V is TRBV4-3 and J is TRBJ1-5; perhaps TRBD1 as D (6 bases). V lost 0 bases, J lost 7 bases, and 13 bases lay in between. Germline CDR1 and CDR2: LGHNA and YSLEER. This CDR3 has 15 amino acids.

Only a few counts were recorded for this clonotype. The V call is TRBV2, the J call TRBJ1-1; D is possibly TRBD1 (5 bases). CDR3 length: 14 residues. The V and J ends lost 6 bases and 5 bases respectively, with 16 bases between them. CDR1 is SNHLY, CDR2 FYNNEI, per germline. The CDR3 loop is CASSYQGTETEAFF. CDR3 nucleotide sequence: TGTGCCAGCAGCTATCAGGGAACTGAGACTGAAGCTTTCTTT. Full variable domain (missing parts from reference TRBV2 and TRBJ1-1): EPEVTQTPSHQVTQMGQEVILRCVPISNHLYFYWYRQILGQKVEFLVSFYNNEISEKSEIFDDQFSVERPDGSNFTLKIRSTKLEDSAMYFCASSYQGTETEAFFGQGTRLTVV.

The J gene is TRBJ2-3, the V gene TRBV15; no definite D call. Trimming cost V 6 bases and J 2 bases, with 12 bases left between them. The CDR3 sequence is 14 residues long. Germline V CDR1 and CDR2: LNHNV, YYDKDF (reference sequence). The CDR3 DNA reads TGTGCCACCAGGCGCATCCGAGACACAGATACGCAGTATTTT. This translates into CATRRIRDTDTQYF.

The V gene is TRBV4-2, the J gene TRBJ2-5; 11 bases agree with TRBD2. Germline V lookup: CDR1 LGHNA, CDR2 YNFKEQ. Trimming at V came to 0 bases and at J to 1 base, leaving 4 bases not matched to a gene. The CDR3 totals 17 residues. This CDR3 reads CASSQESSGRSQETQYF. The CDR3 coding sequence is TGTGCCAGCAGCCAAGAATCTAGCGGGAGGTCCCAAGAGACCCAGTACTTC.

This clonotype was counted a few times. V gene TRBV2 combines with J gene TRBJ1-1; no firm D call. Trimming took 4 bases from V and 3 from J, leaving 9 bases between them. This CDR3 has 13 residues. Germline CDR1 is SNHLY and CDR2 is FYNNEI. The CDR3 DNA sequence: TGTGCCAGCAGTGGACGTGGGGACACTGAAGCTTTCTTT. Encoded protein: CASSGRGDTEAFF.

This clonotype was recorded at least ten times. The chain links TRBV29-1 to TRBJ2-2, with a possible D match to TRBD1 (6 bases). V was shortened by 6 bases and J by 6 bases, with 23 bases between the two germline ends. Germline V gives CDR1 SQVTM, CDR2 ANQGSEA. The CDR3 has 16 residues. CDR3 bases: TGCAGCGTCAAAGACAGGAGTCTCGGTATAGCCGGGGAGCTGTTTTTT. This codes for CSVKDRSLGIAGELFF.

This clonotype was found a few times. This chain joins TRBV28 and TRBJ2-3; D is unresolved. CDR3 size: 11 residues. Per germline, CDR1 MDHEN and CDR2 SYDVKM. The V gene lost 4 bases and the J gene lost 7 bases, with 6 bases spanning the gap. The CDR3 coding sequence is TGTGCCAGCAGTTCCCTAAATACGCAGTATTTT. This sequence encodes CASSSLNTQYF.

V gene TRBV20-1 combines with J gene TRBJ2-6, with no clear D. This CDR3 is built from 14 residues. The V and J ends lost 5 bases and 3 bases respectively, with 11 bases between them. Germline loops: CDR1 DFQATT, CDR2 SNEGSKA (reference sequence). The CDR3 protein is CSAPSSSGANVLTF. CDR3 bases: TGCAGTGCTCCTTCCTCGAGTGGGGCCAACGTCCTGACTTTC.

This clonotype has ten or more counts. The chain joins TRBV6-4 to TRBJ2-1, with 13 nucleotides matching TRBD2. Germline-derived CDR1 and CDR2 are MRHNA and SNTAGT. Trimming cost V 6 bases and J 5 bases; bases outside gene matches: 7. The CDR3 spans 16 residues. CDR3 nucleotide sequence: TGTGCCAGCAGCCCAAGGACTAGCGGGGGTAACAATGAGCAGTTCTTC. Protein product: CASSPRTSGGNNEQFF.

This clonotype was counted many times. The chain uses TRBV4-3 and TRBJ2-1; 9 positions match TRBD2. V gave up 3 bases and J gave up 4 bases; unmatched junction bases: 7. This CDR3 has 16 amino acids. Looked up from germline, CDR1 is LGHNA and CDR2 is YSLEER. CDR3: CASSQDSGSPYNEQFF. Written as DNA, the CDR3 is TGCGCCAGCAGCCAGGATAGCGGGAGTCCTTACAATGAGCAGTTCTTC.

Of note for this clonotype: The limits of the CDR3 on the DNA are not certain, so only TCRdb's listed CDR3 is given. The rearrangement joins TRBV24-1 to TRBJ2-2; the table assigns TRBD1, which was not confirmed against the DNA. The germline CDR1 and CDR2 sequences are KGHDR and SFDVKD. The CDR3 has 17 residues if both end residues are counted. The CDR3 is CATSDPTGTGTGELFFF.

The chain joins TRBV20-1 to TRBJ2-5; D may correspond to TRBD1 or TRBD2 (5 bases each). Germline CDR1 is DFQATT and CDR2 is SNEGSKA (reference sequence). Trimming took off 3 bases at V and 4 bases at J, with 21 bases between the two ends. This CDR3 spans 16 amino acids. The CDR3: CSAREGTPPTRETQYF. CDR3 DNA: TGCAGTGCTAGGGAAGGGACGCCCCCCACCAGAGAGACCCAGTACTTC.

This clonotype was detected a few times. The genes are TRBV28 and TRBJ1-6; 9 bases match TRBD1. The V and J ends lost 6 bases and 5 bases, in that order; junction bases with no gene match: 5. CDR1 and CDR2 (germline): MDHEN, SYDVKM. The CDR3 contains 15 residues. CDR3 nucleotide sequence: TGTGCCAGCAGGCCATGGGACAGGGATAATTCACCCCTCCACTTT. It is translated as CASRPWDRDNSPLHF.